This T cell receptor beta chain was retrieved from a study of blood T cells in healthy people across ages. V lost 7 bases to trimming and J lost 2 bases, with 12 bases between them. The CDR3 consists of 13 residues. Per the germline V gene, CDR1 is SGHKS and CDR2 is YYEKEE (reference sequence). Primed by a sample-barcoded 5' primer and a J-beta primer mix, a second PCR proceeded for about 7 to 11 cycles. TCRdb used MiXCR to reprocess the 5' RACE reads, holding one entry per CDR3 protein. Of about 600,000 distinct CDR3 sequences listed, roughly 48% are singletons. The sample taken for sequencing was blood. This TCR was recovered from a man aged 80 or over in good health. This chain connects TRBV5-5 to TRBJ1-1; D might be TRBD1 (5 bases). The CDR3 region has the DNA TGTGCCAGCGGGACGGGAATCAACACTGAAGCTTTCTTT. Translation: CASGTGINTEAFF.